These T cell receptor beta chains were read from a single sample in a study of blood T cell repertoires in COVID-19. Using immunoSEQ multiplex PCR, the repertoire was profiled, and TCRdb retains in-frame clones only, with some absent. The sample has 180,000 or so clones, approximately 80% seen once. Sequenced sample: PBMCs or T cells enriched from blood (not recorded which). These receptors all come from a man aged 50 to 60 who had recovered from COVID-19. Each CDR3 is given with its conserved first and last residue. The D gene is left open where the match is weak.

v_gene: TRBV6-1
j_gene: TRBJ2-3
d_gene: TRBD2
CDR3aa: CASSEGAGRTDTQYF

v_gene: TRBV5-1
j_gene: TRBJ1-6
d_gene: NA
CDR3aa: CASSLDRHNSPLHF

v_gene: TRBV10-1
j_gene: TRBJ1-6
d_gene: TRBD1
CDR3aa: CASSAGTGSSPLHF

v_gene: TRBV10-1
j_gene: TRBJ2-7
d_gene: NA
CDR3aa: CASSEGMAGEQYF

v_gene: TRBV19
j_gene: TRBJ1-4
d_gene: NA
CDR3aa: CASSMGRVDNEKLFF

v_gene: TRBV6-5
j_gene: TRBJ1-6
d_gene: TRBD1
CDR3aa: CASSPQGANSPLHF

v_gene: TRBV11-2
j_gene: TRBJ1-1
d_gene: TRBD1
CDR3aa: CASSFYRGMNTEAFF

v_gene: TRBV7-9
j_gene: TRBJ1-4
d_gene: NA
CDR3aa: CASSLAGGEKLFF

v_gene: TRBV18
j_gene: TRBJ1-2
d_gene: NA
CDR3aa: CASSSTEGHGYTF

v_gene: TRBV7-7
j_gene: TRBJ2-7
d_gene: TRBD1
CDR3aa: CASSLRGTGPYEQYF

v_gene: TRBV19
j_gene: TRBJ1-2
d_gene: NA
CDR3aa: CASRGIGPDLNTF

v_gene: TRBV7-8
j_gene: TRBJ2-2
d_gene: TRBD2
CDR3aa: CASSPRKRGNTGELFF

v_gene: TRBV21-1
j_gene: TRBJ1-1
d_gene: NA
CDR3aa: CASSKGEVPHEAFF

v_gene: TRBV5-1
j_gene: TRBJ2-5
d_gene: TRBD1
CDR3aa: CASSLGQGVTLGETQYF

v_gene: TRBV3-1/TRBV3-2
j_gene: TRBJ2-5
d_gene: NA
CDR3aa: CASSQRLSEETQYF

v_gene: TRBV28
j_gene: TRBJ1-1
d_gene: TRBD1
CDR3aa: CASSLTGDEAFF

v_gene: TRBV5-1
j_gene: TRBJ1-4
d_gene: NA
CDR3aa: CASSPRNSFTNEKLFF

v_gene: TRBV5-1
j_gene: TRBJ1-3
d_gene: NA
CDR3aa: CASSQPGSGNTIYF

v_gene: TRBV6-5
j_gene: TRBJ2-6
d_gene: NA
CDR3aa: CASGLAGANVLTF

v_gene: TRBV11-3
j_gene: TRBJ2-7
d_gene: NA
CDR3aa: CASSLAGTPSYEQYF

v_gene: TRBV6-4
j_gene: TRBJ2-2
d_gene: NA
CDR3aa: CASSDYRGELFF

v_gene: TRBV4-1
j_gene: TRBJ1-1
d_gene: NA
CDR3aa: CASSQGRGTEAFF

v_gene: TRBV10-3
j_gene: TRBJ2-6
d_gene: TRBD1
CDR3aa: CAILDGTGKTGANVLTF

v_gene: TRBV7-2
j_gene: TRBJ2-1
d_gene: NA
CDR3aa: CASSLAGASSGEQFF

v_gene: TRBV5-4
j_gene: TRBJ1-1
d_gene: NA
CDR3aa: CASSPVMNTEAFF

v_gene: TRBV27
j_gene: TRBJ2-7
d_gene: TRBD1
CDR3aa: CASIGPGTGGSYEQYF

v_gene: TRBV28
j_gene: TRBJ1-2
d_gene: TRBD1
CDR3aa: CASSFSDRGRNGYTF

v_gene: TRBV28
j_gene: TRBJ1-5
d_gene: NA
CDR3aa: CASSLPGLNQPQHF

v_gene: TRBV7-2
j_gene: TRBJ1-6
d_gene: TRBD1
CDR3aa: CASSLGQGVSPLHF

v_gene: TRBV27
j_gene: TRBJ1-4
d_gene: TRBD1
CDR3aa: CASSLSGTGGREKLFF

v_gene: TRBV6-1
j_gene: TRBJ1-6
d_gene: NA
CDR3aa: CASSEASGFGNSPLHF

v_gene: TRBV9
j_gene: TRBJ2-5
d_gene: TRBD2
CDR3aa: CASSASGGAGGETQYF

v_gene: TRBV19
j_gene: TRBJ2-5
d_gene: TRBD2
CDR3aa: CASSWTSGDQETQYF

v_gene: TRBV3-1/TRBV3-2
j_gene: TRBJ1-5
d_gene: NA
CDR3aa: CASSQDINQPQHF

v_gene: TRBV15
j_gene: TRBJ1-5
d_gene: NA
CDR3aa: CATSRGPQYSNQPQHF

v_gene: TRBV28
j_gene: TRBJ2-1
d_gene: NA
CDR3aa: CASSLDSYNEQFF

v_gene: TRBV6-1
j_gene: TRBJ1-4
d_gene: NA
CDR3aa: CASSENRTPGLNEKLFF

v_gene: TRBV15
j_gene: TRBJ2-3
d_gene: TRBD2
CDR3aa: CATSYVAGKTDTQYF

v_gene: TRBV28
j_gene: TRBJ1-1
d_gene: NA
CDR3aa: CASRMPGRPEAFF

v_gene: TRBV3-1/TRBV3-2
j_gene: TRBJ1-1
d_gene: NA
CDR3aa: CASSKQLITEAFF

v_gene: TRBV28
j_gene: TRBJ1-2
d_gene: TRBD1
CDR3aa: CASSGQGSNYGYTF

v_gene: TRBV5-4
j_gene: TRBJ2-1
d_gene: NA
CDR3aa: CASSAGPDTFSEQFF

v_gene: TRBV2
j_gene: TRBJ1-1
d_gene: NA
CDR3aa: CASRLDLDSEAFF

v_gene: TRBV19
j_gene: TRBJ2-2
d_gene: TRBD1
CDR3aa: CASSVQGARTGELFF

v_gene: TRBV19
j_gene: TRBJ1-4
d_gene: NA
CDR3aa: CASQDRSSANEKLFF

v_gene: TRBV5-1
j_gene: TRBJ2-6
d_gene: NA
CDR3aa: CASSQPGSGANVLTF

v_gene: TRBV7-9
j_gene: TRBJ1-4
d_gene: TRBD1
CDR3aa: CASSDRGNEKLFF

v_gene: TRBV11-2
j_gene: TRBJ2-1
d_gene: NA
CDR3aa: CASSLVGGSYNEQFF

v_gene: TRBV28
j_gene: TRBJ2-5
d_gene: TRBD1
CDR3aa: CASSEPGGQGRETQYF